This record looks at one T cell receptor beta chain sequence and its context. Antigen unknown. The CDR3 covers 14 residues. Per the germline V gene, CDR1 is LNHDA and CDR2 is SQIVND (reference sequence). Trimming stripped 7 bases from V and 5 bases from J, with 17 bases between. Unique molecular identifiers were incorporated when the TCRbeta library was constructed. One entry per CDR3 protein, called by TCRdb with MiXCR from the PCR reads. The top ten hold 14% of the sample, which has approximately 520,000 distinct CDR3 sequences, about an eighth seen once. The data were obtained in a study of T-cell reconstitution after alpha-beta-depleted transplantation in children. Overall study results and limits: About two months after transplant, alpha-beta T cells reportedly came from several hundred expanded graft clones. Recipient T cells and thymic progenitors that survived gave rise to the high TCRbeta diversity observed at day 60 in some patients. Newly made T cells mostly supplied T-cell counts and diversity one year after transplant.

The clonotype was recovered from a female patient aged 2-9 years who had a stem cell transplant for aplastic anemia, so the T cells may come from the graft donor. This sample comprised PBMCs, mostly from graft donor cells, obtained 180 days after TCRalphabeta/CD19-depleted stem cell transplant. The chain carries TRBV19 and TRBJ1-1, with a possible D match to TRBD1 (5 bases). The CDR3, as DNA: TGTGCCAGTACCCGGGACGATTACGGGACTGAAGCTTTCTTT. Protein product: CASTRDDYGTEAFF. Full variable domain (outside the CDR3, taken from reference TRBV19 and TRBJ1-1): DGGITQSPKYLFRKEGQNVTLSCEQNLNHDAMYWYRQDPGQGLRLIYYSQIVNDFQKGDIAEGYSVSREKKESFPLTVTSAQKNPTAFYLCASTRDDYGTEAFFGQGTRLTVV.